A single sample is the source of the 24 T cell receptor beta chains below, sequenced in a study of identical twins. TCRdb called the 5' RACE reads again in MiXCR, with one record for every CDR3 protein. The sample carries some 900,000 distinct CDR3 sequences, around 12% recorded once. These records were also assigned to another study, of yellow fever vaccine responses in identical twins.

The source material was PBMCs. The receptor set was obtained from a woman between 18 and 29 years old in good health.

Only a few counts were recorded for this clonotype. The CDR3 spells CASSLAEAGGTEAFF. CDR3 DNA sequence: TGTGCCAGCAGCTTAGCGGAAGCCGGTGGAACTGAAGCTTTCTTT. V gene TRBV7-9 combines with J gene TRBJ1-1; D is uncertain. CDR3 length: 15 residues. Trimming stripped 0 bases from V and 5 bases from J, with 13 bases between. Germline V gene data show CDR1 as SEHNR and CDR2 as FQNEAQ (reference sequence).

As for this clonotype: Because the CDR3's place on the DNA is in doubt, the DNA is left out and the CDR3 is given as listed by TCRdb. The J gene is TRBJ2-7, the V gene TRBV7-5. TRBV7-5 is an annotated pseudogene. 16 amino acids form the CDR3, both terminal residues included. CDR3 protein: CISVSEAYGRIYEQYV.

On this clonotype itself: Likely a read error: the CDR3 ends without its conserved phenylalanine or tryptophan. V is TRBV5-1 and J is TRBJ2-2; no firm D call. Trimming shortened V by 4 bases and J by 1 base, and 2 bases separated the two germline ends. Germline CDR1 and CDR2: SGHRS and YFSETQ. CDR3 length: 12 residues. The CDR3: CASSGNTGELFS. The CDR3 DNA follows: TGCGCCAGCAGCGGGAACACCGGGGAGCTGTTTTCT.

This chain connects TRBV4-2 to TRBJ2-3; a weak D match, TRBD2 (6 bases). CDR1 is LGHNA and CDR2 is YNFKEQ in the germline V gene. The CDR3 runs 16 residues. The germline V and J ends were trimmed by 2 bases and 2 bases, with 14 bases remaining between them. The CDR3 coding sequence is TGTGCCAGCAGCCAAACTAGCTTTCCCTCCACAGATACGCAGTATTTT. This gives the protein CASSQTSFPSTDTQYF.

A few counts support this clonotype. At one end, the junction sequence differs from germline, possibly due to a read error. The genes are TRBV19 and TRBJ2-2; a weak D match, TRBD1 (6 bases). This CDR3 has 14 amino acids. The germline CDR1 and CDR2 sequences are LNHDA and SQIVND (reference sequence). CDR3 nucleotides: TGTGCCAGTAGTCTCGGGACACCTACCGGGGAGCTGTTCTTT. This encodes CASSLGTPTGELFF.

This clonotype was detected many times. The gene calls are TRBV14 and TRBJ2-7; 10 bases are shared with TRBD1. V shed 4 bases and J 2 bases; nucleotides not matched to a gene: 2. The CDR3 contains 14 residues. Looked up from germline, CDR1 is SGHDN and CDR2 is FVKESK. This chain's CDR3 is CASSPGQGPYEQYV. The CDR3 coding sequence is TGTGCCAGCAGCCCGGGACAGGGGCCCTACGAGCAGTACGTC.

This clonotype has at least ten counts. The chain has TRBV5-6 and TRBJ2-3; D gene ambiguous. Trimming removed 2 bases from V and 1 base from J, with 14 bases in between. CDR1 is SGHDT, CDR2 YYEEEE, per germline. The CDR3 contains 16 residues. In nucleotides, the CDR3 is TGTGCCAGCAGCTTTTCCTCGGAGAGTGGCACAGATACGCAGTATTTT. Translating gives CASSFSSESGTDTQYF.

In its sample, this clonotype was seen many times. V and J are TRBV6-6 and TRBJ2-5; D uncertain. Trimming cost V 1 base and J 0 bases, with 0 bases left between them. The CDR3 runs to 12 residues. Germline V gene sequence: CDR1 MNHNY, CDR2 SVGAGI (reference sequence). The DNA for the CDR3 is TGTGCCAGCAGTTACTACCAAGAGACCCAGTACTTC. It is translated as CASSYYQETQYF.

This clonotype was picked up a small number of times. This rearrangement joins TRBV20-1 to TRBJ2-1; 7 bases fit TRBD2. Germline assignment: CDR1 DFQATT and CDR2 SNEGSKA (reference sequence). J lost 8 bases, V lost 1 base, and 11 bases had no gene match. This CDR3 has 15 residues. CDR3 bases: TGCAGTGCTAGAGGCTCTTTTGGGAGGGTATATGAGCAGTTCTTC. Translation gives CSARGSFGRVYEQFF.

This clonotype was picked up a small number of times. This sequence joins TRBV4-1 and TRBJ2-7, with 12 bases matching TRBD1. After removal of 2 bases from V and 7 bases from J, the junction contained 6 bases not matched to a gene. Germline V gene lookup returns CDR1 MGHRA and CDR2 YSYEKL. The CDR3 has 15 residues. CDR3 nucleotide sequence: TGCGCCAGCAGCCAACTGGGACAGGGGGCCCGGGAGCAGTACTTC. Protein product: CASSQLGQGAREQYF.

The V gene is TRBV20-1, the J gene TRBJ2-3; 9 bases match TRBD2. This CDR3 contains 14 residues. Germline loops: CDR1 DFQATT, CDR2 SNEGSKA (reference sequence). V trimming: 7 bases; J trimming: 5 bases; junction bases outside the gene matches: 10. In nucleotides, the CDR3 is TGCAGTGGAGAGGGCGGGGGGGCCAGAGATACGCAGTATTTT. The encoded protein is CSGEGGGARDTQYF.

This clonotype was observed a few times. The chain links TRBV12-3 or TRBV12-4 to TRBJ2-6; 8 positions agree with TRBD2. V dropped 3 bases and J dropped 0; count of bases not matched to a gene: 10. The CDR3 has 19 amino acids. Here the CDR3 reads CASSFYLAGGDSGANVLTF. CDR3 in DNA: TGTGCCAGCAGTTTTTATCTGGCCGGGGGGGACTCTGGGGCCAACGTCCTGACTTTC.

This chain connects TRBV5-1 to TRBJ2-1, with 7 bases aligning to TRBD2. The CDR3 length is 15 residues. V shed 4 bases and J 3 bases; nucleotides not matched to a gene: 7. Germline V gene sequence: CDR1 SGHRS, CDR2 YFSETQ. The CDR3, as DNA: TGCGCCAGCAGCACAGAGCGGGGCAACTACAATGAGCAGTTCTTC. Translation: CASSTERGNYNEQFF.

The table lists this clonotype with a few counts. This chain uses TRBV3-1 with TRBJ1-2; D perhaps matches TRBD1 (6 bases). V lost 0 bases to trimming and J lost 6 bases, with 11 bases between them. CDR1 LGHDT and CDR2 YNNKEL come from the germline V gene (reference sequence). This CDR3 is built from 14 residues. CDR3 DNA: TGTGCCAGCAGCCAAGATCAGGGGCTCGATGGCTACACCTTC. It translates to CASSQDQGLDGYTF.

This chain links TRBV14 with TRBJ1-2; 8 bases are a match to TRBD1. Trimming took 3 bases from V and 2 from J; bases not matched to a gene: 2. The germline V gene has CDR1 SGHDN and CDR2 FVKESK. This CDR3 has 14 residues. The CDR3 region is CASSHRQGNYGYTF. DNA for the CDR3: TGTGCCAGCAGCCACCGACAGGGGAACTATGGCTACACCTTC.

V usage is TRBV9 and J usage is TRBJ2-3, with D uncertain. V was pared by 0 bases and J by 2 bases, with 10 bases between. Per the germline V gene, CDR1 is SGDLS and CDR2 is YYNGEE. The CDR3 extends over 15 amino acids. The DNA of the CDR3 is TGTGCCAGCAGCGTAGTTGGGGATCCCACAGATACGCAGTATTTT. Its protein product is CASSVVGDPTDTQYF.

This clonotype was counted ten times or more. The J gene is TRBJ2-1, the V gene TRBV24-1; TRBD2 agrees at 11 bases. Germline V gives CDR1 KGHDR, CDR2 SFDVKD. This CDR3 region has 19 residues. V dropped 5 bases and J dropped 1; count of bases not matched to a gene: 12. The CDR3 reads CATSASIAGGPGSYNEQFF. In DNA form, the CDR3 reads TGTGCCACCAGTGCCTCTATAGCGGGAGGGCCTGGGTCCTACAATGAGCAGTTCTTC.

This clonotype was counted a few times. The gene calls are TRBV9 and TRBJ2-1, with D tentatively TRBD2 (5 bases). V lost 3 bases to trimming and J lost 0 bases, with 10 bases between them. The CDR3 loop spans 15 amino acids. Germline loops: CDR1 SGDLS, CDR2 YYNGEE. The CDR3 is CASSAERSSYNEQFF. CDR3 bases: TGTGCCAGCAGCGCGGAGCGGAGCTCCTACAATGAGCAGTTCTTC.

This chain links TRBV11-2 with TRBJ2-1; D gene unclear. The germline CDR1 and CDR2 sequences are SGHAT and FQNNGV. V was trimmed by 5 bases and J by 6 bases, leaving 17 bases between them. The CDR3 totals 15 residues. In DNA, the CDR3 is TGTGCCAGCAGCGCACGGGCCCCGAGGACCAATGAGCAGTTCTTC. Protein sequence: CASSARAPRTNEQFF.

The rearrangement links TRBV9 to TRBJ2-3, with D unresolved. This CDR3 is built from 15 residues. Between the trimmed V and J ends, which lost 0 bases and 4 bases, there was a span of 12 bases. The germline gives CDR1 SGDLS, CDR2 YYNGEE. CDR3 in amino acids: CASSVGYPLSDTQYF. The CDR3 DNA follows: TGTGCCAGCAGCGTAGGCTACCCCTTGTCAGATACGCAGTATTTT.

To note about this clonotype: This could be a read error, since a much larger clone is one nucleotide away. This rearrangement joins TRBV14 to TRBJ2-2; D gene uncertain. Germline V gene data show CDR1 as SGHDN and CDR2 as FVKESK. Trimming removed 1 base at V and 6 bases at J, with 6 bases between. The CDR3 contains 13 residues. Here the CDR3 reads CASSQVRAGELFF. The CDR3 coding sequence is TGTGCCAGCAGCCAAGTCCGGGCCGGGGAGCTGTTTTTT.

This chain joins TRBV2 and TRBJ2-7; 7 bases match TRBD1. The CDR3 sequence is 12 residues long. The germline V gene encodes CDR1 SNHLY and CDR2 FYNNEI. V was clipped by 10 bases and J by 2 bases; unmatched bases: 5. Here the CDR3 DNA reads TGTGCCACTACAGGGGCCGCCTACGAGCAGTACTTC. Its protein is CATTGAAYEQYF.

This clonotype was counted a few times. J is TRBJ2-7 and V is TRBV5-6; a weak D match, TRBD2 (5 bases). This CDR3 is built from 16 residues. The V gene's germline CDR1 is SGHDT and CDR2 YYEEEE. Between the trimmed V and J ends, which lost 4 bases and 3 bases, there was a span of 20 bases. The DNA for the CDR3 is TGTGCCAGCAGCCCCCCTGTGGGGAGAGTGGACTACGAGCAGTACTTC. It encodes CASSPPVGRVDYEQYF.

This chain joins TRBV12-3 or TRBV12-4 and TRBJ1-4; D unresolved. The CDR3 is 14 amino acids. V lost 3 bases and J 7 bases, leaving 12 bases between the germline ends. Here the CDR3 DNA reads TGTGCCAGCAGTTTCAGGTACCTTGGTGAAAAACTGTTTTTT. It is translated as CASSFRYLGEKLFF.